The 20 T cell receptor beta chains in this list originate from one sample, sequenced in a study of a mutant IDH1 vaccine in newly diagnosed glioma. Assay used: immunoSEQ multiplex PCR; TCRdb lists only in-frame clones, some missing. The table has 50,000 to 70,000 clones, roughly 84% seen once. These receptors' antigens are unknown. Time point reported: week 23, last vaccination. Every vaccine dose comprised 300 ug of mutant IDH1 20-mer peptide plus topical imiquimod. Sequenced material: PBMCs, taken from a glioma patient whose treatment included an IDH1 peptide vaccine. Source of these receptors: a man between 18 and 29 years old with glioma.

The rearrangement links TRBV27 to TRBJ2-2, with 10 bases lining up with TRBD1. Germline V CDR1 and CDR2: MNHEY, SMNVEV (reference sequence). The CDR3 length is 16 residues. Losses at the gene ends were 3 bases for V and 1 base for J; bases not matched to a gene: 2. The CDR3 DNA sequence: TGTGCCAGCAGTTTTGGGACAGGGGTGAACACCGGGGAGCTGTTTTTT. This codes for CASSFGTGVNTGELFF.

CDR3 bases: TGTGCCAGTAGTTTTGACAGGGTAACTGAAGCTTTCTTT. It encodes CASSFDRVTEAFF. This rearrangement joins TRBV19 to TRBJ1-1; 7 bases are a match to TRBD1. The CDR3 is 13 residues long. CDR1 and CDR2 (germline): LNHDA, SQIVND (reference sequence). V lost 5 bases and J lost 5; bases outside the gene matches: 5.

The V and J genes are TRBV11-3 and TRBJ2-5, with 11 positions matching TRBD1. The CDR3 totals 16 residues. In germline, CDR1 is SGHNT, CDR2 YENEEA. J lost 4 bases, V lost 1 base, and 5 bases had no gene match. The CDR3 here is CASSLGLGQGAETQYF. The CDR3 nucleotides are TGTGCCAGCAGCTTAGGCCTTGGACAGGGGGCAGAGACCCAGTACTTC. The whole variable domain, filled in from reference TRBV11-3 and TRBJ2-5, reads EAGVVQSPRYKIIEKKQPVAFWCNPISGHNTLYWYLQNLGQGPELLIRYENEEAVDDSQLPKDRFSAERLKGVDSTLKIQPAELGDSAVYLCASSLGLGQGAETQYFGPGTRLLVL.

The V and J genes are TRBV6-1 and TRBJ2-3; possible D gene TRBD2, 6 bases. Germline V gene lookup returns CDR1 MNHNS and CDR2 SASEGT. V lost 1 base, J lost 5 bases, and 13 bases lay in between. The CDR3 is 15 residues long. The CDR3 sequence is CASSEEAGTGDTQYF. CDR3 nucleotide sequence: TGTGCCAGCAGTGAAGAGGCGGGGACGGGAGATACGCAGTATTTT.

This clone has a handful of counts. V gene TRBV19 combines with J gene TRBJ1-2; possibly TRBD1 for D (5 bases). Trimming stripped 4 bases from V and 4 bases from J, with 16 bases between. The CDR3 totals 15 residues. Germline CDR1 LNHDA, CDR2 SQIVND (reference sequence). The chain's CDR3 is CASSTRGLVGYGYTF. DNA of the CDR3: TGTGCCAGTAGTACTAGGGGCCTCGTGGGCTATGGCTACACCTTC.

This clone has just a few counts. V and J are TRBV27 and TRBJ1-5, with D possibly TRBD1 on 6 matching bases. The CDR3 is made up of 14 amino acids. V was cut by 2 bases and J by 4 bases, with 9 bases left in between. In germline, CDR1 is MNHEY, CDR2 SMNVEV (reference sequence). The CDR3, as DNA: TGTGCCAGCAGTTTACAGGGGTGGAATCAGCCCCAGCATTTT. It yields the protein CASSLQGWNQPQHF.

Here the CDR3 reads CASSFPTGHPSNQPQHF. Written as DNA, the CDR3 is TGTGCCAGCAGTTTCCCGACAGGGCATCCGAGCAATCAGCCCCAGCATTTT. The chain carries TRBV28 and TRBJ1-5, with 7 bases identical to TRBD1. Germline V gene sequence: CDR1 MDHEN, CDR2 SYDVKM. J lost 1 base, V lost 3 bases, and 9 bases had no gene match. This CDR3 region has 17 residues.

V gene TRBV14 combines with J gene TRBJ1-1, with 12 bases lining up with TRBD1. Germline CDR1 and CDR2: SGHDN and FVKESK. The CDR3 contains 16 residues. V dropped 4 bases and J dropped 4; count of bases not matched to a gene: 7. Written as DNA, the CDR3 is TGTGCCAGCAGCCGACCGGGACAGGGGGCGAGCACTGAAGCTTTCTTT. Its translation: CASSRPGQGASTEAFF. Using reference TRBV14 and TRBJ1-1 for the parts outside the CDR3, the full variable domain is EAGVTQFPSHSVIEKGQTVTLRCDPISGHDNLYWYRRVMGKEIKFLLHFVKESKQDESGMPNNRFLAERTGGTYSTLKVQPAELEDSGVYFCASSRPGQGASTEAFFGQGTRLTVV.

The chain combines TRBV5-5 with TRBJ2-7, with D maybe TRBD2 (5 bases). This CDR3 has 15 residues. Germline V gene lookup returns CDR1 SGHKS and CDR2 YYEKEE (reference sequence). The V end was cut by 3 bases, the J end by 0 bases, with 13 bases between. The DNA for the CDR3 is TGTGCCAGCAGCTCTGGTCCCACTAGCTCCTACGAGCAGTACTTC. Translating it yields CASSSGPTSSYEQYF.

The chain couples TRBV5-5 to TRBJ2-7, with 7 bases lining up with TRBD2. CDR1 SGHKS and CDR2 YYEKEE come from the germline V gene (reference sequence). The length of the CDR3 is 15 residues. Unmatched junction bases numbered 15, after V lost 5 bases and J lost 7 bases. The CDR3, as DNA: TGTGCCAGCAGATTCTCGGGGACCCCCGGGGGGGAGCAGTACTTC. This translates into CASRFSGTPGGEQYF.

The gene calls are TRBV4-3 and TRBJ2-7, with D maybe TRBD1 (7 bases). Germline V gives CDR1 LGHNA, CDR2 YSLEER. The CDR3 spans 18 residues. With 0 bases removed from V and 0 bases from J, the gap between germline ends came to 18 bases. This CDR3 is CASSQEAGGGAFSYEQYF. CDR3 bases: TGCGCCAGCAGCCAAGAAGCAGGAGGGGGCGCATTCTCCTACGAGCAGTACTTC.

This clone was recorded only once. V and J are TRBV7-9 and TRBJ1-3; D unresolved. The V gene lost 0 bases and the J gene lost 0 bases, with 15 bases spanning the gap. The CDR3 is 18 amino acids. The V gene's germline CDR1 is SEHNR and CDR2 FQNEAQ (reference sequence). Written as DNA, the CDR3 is TGTGCCAGCAGCTTAGCTCGACCCCTACAGAGCTCTGGAAACACCATATATTTT. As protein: CASSLARPLQSSGNTIYF.

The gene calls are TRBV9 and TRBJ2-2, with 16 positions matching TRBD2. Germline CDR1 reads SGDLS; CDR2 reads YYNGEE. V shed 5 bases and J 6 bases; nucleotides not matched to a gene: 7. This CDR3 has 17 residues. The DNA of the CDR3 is TGTGCCAGCAGGGCGGGACTAGCGGGAGGGCCTGCCGGGGAGCTGTTTTTT. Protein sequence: CASRAGLAGGPAGELFF.

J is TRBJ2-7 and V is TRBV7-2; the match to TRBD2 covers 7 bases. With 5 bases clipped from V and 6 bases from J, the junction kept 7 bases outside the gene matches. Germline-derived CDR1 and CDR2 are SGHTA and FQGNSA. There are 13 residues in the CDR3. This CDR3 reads CASSRGGSGEQYF. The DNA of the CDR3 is TGTGCCAGCAGCCGGGGCGGGAGCGGCGAGCAGTACTTC.

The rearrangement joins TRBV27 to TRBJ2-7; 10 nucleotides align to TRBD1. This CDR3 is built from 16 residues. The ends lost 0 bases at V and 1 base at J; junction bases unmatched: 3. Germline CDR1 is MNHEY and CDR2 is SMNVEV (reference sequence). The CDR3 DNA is TGTGCCAGCAGTTTATCTCCGGGACAGGGGTCCTACGAGCAGTACTTC. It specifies CASSLSPGQGSYEQYF.

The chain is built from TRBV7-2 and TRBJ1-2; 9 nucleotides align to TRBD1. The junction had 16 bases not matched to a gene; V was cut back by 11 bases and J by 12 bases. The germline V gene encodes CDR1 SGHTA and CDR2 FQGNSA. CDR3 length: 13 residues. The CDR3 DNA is TGTGCCGTTCAGGACAGGGGATTTCGTGAGGACACCTTC. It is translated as CAVQDRGFREDTF.

In nucleotides, the CDR3 is TGTGCCAGCAGTGAACAGGGGGCCGGGGAGCTGTTTTTT. This codes for CASSEQGAGELFF. The chain is built from TRBV6-4 and TRBJ2-2, with TRBD1 matching 8 bases. Per germline, CDR1 MRHNA and CDR2 SNTAGT. V lost 3 bases to trimming and J lost 6 bases; unmatched junction nucleotides: 0. This CDR3 comprises 13 residues.

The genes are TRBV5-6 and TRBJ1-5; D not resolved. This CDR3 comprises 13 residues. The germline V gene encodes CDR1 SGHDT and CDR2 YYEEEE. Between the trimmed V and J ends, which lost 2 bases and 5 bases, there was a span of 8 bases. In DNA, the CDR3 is TGTGCCAGCAGCTTAGAACCCGATCAGCCCCAGCATTTT. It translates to CASSLEPDQPQHF.

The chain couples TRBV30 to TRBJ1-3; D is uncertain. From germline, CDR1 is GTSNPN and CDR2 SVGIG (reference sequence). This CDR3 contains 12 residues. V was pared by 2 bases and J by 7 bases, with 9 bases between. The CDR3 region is CAWSTILNTIYF. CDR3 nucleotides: TGTGCCTGGAGTACTATCCTGAACACCATATATTTT.

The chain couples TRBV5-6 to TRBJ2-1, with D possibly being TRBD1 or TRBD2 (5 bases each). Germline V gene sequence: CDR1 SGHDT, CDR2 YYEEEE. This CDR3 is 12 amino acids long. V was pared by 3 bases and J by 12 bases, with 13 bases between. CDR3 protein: CASSSYQGRQFF. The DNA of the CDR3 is TGTGCCAGCAGCTCATACCAGGGACGGCAGTTCTTC.